This T cell receptor (beta chain) was captured in a study of blood T cell repertoires in COVID-19. Study context: The samples span acute and convalescent COVID-19 from the United States, Italy and Spain. T cells, B-cell-depleted T cells, or PBMCs provided the cDNA or gDNA that served as material.

Methods used by the authors: The authors estimated nucleated cell counts from reference gene primer amplification. Generated by immunoSEQ multiplex PCR, the TCRdb table keeps only in-frame clones and is missing some. The DNA was the basis for D and trimming; V, J and clone size are from that table. The repertoire holds fewer than 250,000 clones, with roughly four fifths as singletons. This CDR3 is built from 15 residues. Germline CDR1 reads MNHEY; CDR2 reads SVGEGT. The trim removed 0 bases at V and 4 bases at J, leaving 2 bases unmatched. Sample: peripheral blood. The receptor was derived from a woman between 70 and 85 years old with acute or convalescent COVID-19. V and J are TRBV6-2 or TRBV6-3 and TRBJ1-1; 10 bases are shared with TRBD1. DNA of the CDR3: TGTGCCAGCAGTTACTCGGGACAGGGGAGCACTGAAGCTTTCTTT. This codes for CASSYSGQGSTEAFF.